This TCR beta chain was recorded in a study of shared T cell receptors in the human thymus. This CDR3 region has 16 residues. The junction had 5 bases not matched to a gene; V was cut back by 3 bases and J by 4 bases. The germline CDR1 and CDR2 sequences are SGHDT and YYEEEE. Libraries were prepared by immunoSEQ multiplex PCR; TCRdb keeps only in-frame clonotypes and omits some of them. The table includes some 700,000 clones, approximately 90% detected once. The same sample was also studied in work on human thymus T cells. From that paper: Corrective surgery for congenital heart defects was being performed on the healthy Finnish infants who were the donors. Thymic samples were excised during corrective heart operations. Apparent skewing of V and J gene usage characterized both thymic and blood repertoires. There were highly overlapping thymic repertoires among unrelated individuals, as related research reported.

The chain couples TRBV5-6 to TRBJ1-6; TRBD1 aligns across 9 bases. Sequencing was done on a sample of thymocytes. This sequence originates from a boy younger than two with a congenital heart defect. The CDR3 DNA reads as TGTGCCAGCAGCTCCATCGGACAGGGGTATAATTCACCCCTCCACTTT. This translates into CASSSIGQGYNSPLHF.